This is a list of T cell receptor beta chains from one sample in a study of T cells after yellow fever vaccination. TCRdb fed the 5' RACE reads into MiXCR, producing one record per CDR3 protein. The table lists 450,000 to 600,000 distinct CDR3 sequences, about 13% of them singletons. Sequenced here: PBMCs, sampled on the day of the yellow fever booster vaccination. Receptors originate from a man aged 25-45 years who received the YFV17D yellow fever vaccine. Each CDR3 is given with its conserved first and last residue. A D gene is named only where the DNA matches it firmly. Only some rows state a clone size, as once, few, many or a class for expanded clones.

len	abundance	v_gene	d_gene	j_gene	CDR3nt	CDR3aa
17	.	TRBV12-3/TRBV12-4	.	TRBJ1-2	TGTGCCAGCAGTACTTTCTCCCCGGGACACCGGGACTATGGCTACACCTTC	CASSTFSPGHRDYGYTF
14	.	TRBV20-1	.	TRBJ2-5	TGCAGTGCATGGGCGGGGGCCTCGTCGGAGACCCAGTACTTC	CSAWAGASSETQYF
15	few	TRBV7-6	TRBD2	TRBJ2-1	TGTGCCAGCAGCCGGACTAGCGGGAGATTCAATGAGCAGTTCTTC	CASSRTSGRFNEQFF
15	few	TRBV18	.	TRBJ1-1	TGTGCCAGCTCACCCCCCGAGGGCAGGAACACTGAAGCTTTCTTT	CASSPPEGRNTEAFF
17	few	TRBV4-1	.	TRBJ2-6	TGCGCCAGCAGCCCGCGGACGGTCTACTCTGGGGCCAACGTCCTGACTTTC	CASSPRTVYSGANVLTF
14	few	TRBV20-1	TRBD2	TRBJ2-7	TGCAGTGCTACGGGACTAGCGGGAGGTAGGGAGCAGTACTTC	CSATGLAGGREQYF
18	.	TRBV4-1	TRBD2	TRBJ2-4	TGCGCCAGCAGCCCTGACAGCGGGACCTTCTTAGCCAAAAACATTCAGTACTTC	CASSPDSGTFLAKNIQYF
14	few	TRBV12-3/TRBV12-4	.	TRBJ1-2	TGTGCCAGCATCCCATCTGGGGGCGGCTATGGCTACACCTTC	CASIPSGGGYGYTF
15	few	TRBV20-1	.	TRBJ2-3	TGCAGTGCGAGAGGAGTCGGACACCGGCCAGATACGCAGTATTTT	CSARGVGHRPDTQYF
15	few	TRBV12-3/TRBV12-4	.	TRBJ2-2	TGTGCCAGCAGCCAGTTCGATAGGAACACCGGGGAGCTGTTTTTT	CASSQFDRNTGELFF
13	few	TRBV20-1	.	TRBJ1-4	TGCAGTGCTAGATGGACGGGAGAGGAAAAACTGTTTTTT	CSARWTGEEKLFF
15	.	TRBV11-2	.	TRBJ1-4	TGTGCCAGCAGCTTAAGAGTTGCAACTAATGAAAAACTGTTTTTT	CASSLRVATNEKLFF
14	.	TRBV28	.	TRBJ2-7	TGTGCCAGCAGCATAGGGCAGGGGTCGAGGGAGCAGTACTTC	CASSIGQGSREQYF
15	.	TRBV27	TRBD2	TRBJ2-1	TGTGCCAGCAGTCTACTAGCGGGAGTTATAAATGAGCAGTTCTTC	CASSLLAGVINEQFF
15	few	TRBV27	TRBD1	TRBJ1-5	TGTGCCAGCAGTACAACCGGGACAGCAAATCAGCCCCAGCATTTT	CASSTTGTANQPQHF
12	.	TRBV12-3/TRBV12-4	.	TRBJ2-1	TGTGCCAGCAGCCGTGTACGGGATGAGCAGTTCTTC	CASSRVRDEQFF
14	.	TRBV6-1	TRBD1	TRBJ1-4	TGTGCCAGCAGTGGACAGGGCCCGGGGGAAAAACTGTTTTTT	CASSGQGPGEKLFF
11	few	TRBV11-2	.	TRBJ2-7	TGTGCCAGCAGCTTAACCTATTACCAGTACTTC	CASSLTYYQYF
15	few	TRBV10-2	.	TRBJ2-5	TGCGCCAGCAGTGACGGGCTAGCGCTAAAAGAGACCCAGTACTTC	CASSDGLALKETQYF
15	.	TRBV5-1	TRBD2	TRBJ2-2	TGCGCCAGCAGCTTAAGACTAGCGGACATCGGGGAGCTGTTTTTT	CASSLRLADIGELFF
13	few	TRBV21-1	.	TRBJ2-7	TGTGCCAGCAGCAAACCTGGCTCCTACGAGCAGTACTTC	CASSKPGSYEQYF
13	few	TRBV5-1	.	TRBJ2-1	TGCGCCAGCAGGGCTAGCGAATACAATGAGCAGTTCTTC	CASRASEYNEQFF
15	many	TRBV18	.	TRBJ2-3	TGTGCCAGCTCGACCGACAGGTGGAACACAGATACGCAGTATTTT	CASSTDRWNTDTQYF
15	.	TRBV7-2	.	TRBJ2-5	TGTGCCAGCAGCCGCCAGGGCCTCGACAAGGAGACCCAGTACTTC	CASSRQGLDKETQYF
12	.	TRBV24-1	.	TRBJ2-7	TGTGCCACCAGTGATTACTTCGACGAGCAGTACTTC	CATSDYFDEQYF
13	few	TRBV2	TRBD2	TRBJ2-3	TGTGCCAGCTTAGCGGGATTCACAGATACGCAGTATTTT	CASLAGFTDTQYF
12	few	TRBV7-9	.	TRBJ1-4	TGTGCCAGCAGCCTGAACGTTGAAAAACTGTTTTTT	CASSLNVEKLFF
17	.	TRBV24-1	.	TRBJ2-1	TGTGCCACCAGTGACGCCAACAGCCGTTACCCAAACAATGAGCAGTTCTTC	CATSDANSRYPNNEQFF
15	.	TRBV24-1	TRBD2	TRBJ2-1	TGTGCCACCAGTGATTTCAGCGGGATAGCGGATGAGCAGTTCTTC	CATSDFSGIADEQFF
13	.	TRBV5-1	.	TRBJ1-4	TGCGCCAGCAGCTTCTTAGGTCCTGAAAAACTGTTTTTT	CASSFLGPEKLFF
16	few	TRBV12-3/TRBV12-4	TRBD2	TRBJ2-3	TGTGCCAGCAGTCGAACCGGGACTAGCGTCACAGATACGCAGTATTTT	CASSRTGTSVTDTQYF
17	.	TRBV10-3	TRBD1	TRBJ2-7	TGTGCCATCGGCCAACCCCGGTGGACAGGGAGCTCCTACGAGCAGTACTTC	CAIGQPRWTGSSYEQYF
12	.	TRBV5-6	.	TRBJ1-2	TGTGCCAGCAGCTTCGGCGACAGAGGCTACACCTTC	CASSFGDRGYTF
16	few	TRBV5-5	TRBD1	TRBJ1-6	TGTGCCAGCAGCCTGGGCGGGACAGGCCAAAATTCACCCCTCCACTTT	CASSLGGTGQNSPLHF
14	.	TRBV29-1	.	TRBJ2-2	TGCAGCGTTGAGGGTCCCAAGAACACCGGGGAGCTGTTTTTT	CSVEGPKNTGELFF
15	.	TRBV7-3	.	TRBJ2-5	TGTGCCAGCAGCCGTCCATCAGTGGCAGAAGAGACCCAGTACTTC	CASSRPSVAEETQYF
13	few	TRBV18	.	TRBJ2-7	TGTGCCAGCTCAGGCCTGGGGTACTACGAGCAGTACTTC	CASSGLGYYEQYF
15	few	TRBV7-2	.	TRBJ2-3	TGTGCCAGCAGCTTGGAGGCGGCTCAGGGGGGTACGCAGTATTTT	CASSLEAAQGGTQYF
13	.	TRBV25-1	.	TRBJ2-2	TGTGCCAGCAGTGAATTCTACACCGGGGAGCTGTTTTTT	CASSEFYTGELFF